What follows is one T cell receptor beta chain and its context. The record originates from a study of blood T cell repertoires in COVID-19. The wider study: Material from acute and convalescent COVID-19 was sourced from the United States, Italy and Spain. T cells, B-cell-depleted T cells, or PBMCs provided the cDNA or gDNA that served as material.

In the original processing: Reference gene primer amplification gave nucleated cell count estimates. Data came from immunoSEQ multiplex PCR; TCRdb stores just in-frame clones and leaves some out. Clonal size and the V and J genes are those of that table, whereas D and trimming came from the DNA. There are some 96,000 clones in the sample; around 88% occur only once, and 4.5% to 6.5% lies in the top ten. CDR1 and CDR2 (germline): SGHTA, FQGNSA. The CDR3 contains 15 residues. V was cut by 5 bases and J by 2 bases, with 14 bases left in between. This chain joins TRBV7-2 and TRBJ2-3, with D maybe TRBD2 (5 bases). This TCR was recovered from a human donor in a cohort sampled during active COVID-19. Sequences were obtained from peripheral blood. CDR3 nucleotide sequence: TGTGCCAGCAGCCCGAGTTGGGAGACCACAGATACGCAGTATTTT. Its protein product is CASSPSWETTDTQYF.